This entry lists 28 T cell receptor beta chains sequenced from one sample in a study of beta chain features in type 1 diabetes. The authors reverse transcribed all of the isolated RNA, so sequencing captured expressed TCRB transcripts. Profiled with immunoSEQ multiplex PCR; TCRdb holds only in-frame clones, not every one. The sample contains 310,000 or so clones, 6.5% to 10% of which appear only once. Material for sequencing was central memory CD4+ T cells from blood. These receptors all stem from a woman aged 18-35 years in good health.

The rearrangement uses TRBV10-3 and TRBJ1-3; TRBD1 is a possible D gene (5 bases). The CDR3 extends over 14 amino acids. Germline CDR1 is ENHRY and CDR2 is SYGVKD. The ends were cut back, 0 bases at V and 2 bases at J, with 5 bases in the middle. The CDR3 here is CAISESGAGNTIYF. For the CDR3, the DNA is TGTGCCATCAGTGAGTCAGGGGCTGGAAACACCATATATTTT.

The V gene is TRBV11-2, the J gene TRBJ2-3; D may correspond to TRBD1 or TRBD2 (5 bases each). This CDR3 region has 14 residues. V gave up 1 base and J gave up 2 bases, with 7 bases separating them. Germline CDR1 SGHAT, CDR2 FQNNGV. CDR3 amino acids: CASSLAGPTDTQYF. Written as DNA, the CDR3 is TGTGCCAGCAGCTTAGCGGGACCCACAGATACGCAGTATTTT.

This clone was seen a handful of times. The chain employs TRBV29-1 and TRBJ2-3, with a weak D call TRBD1 (5 bases). In germline, CDR1 is SQVTM, CDR2 ANQGSEA. Trimming stripped 4 bases from V and 0 bases from J, with 11 bases between. This CDR3 comprises 14 residues. CDR3 in DNA: TGCAGCGTTGTGGTCAGGGCGAGCACAGATACGCAGTATTTT. It specifies CSVVVRASTDTQYF.

With respect to this clone: In the same sample, other DNA sequences code for this CDR3. As DNA, the CDR3 is TGTGCCAGCAGCCCAGGGGGGGACTATGGCTACACCTTC. This codes for CASSPGGDYGYTF. The chain uses TRBV28 and TRBJ1-2, with TRBD1 matching 7 bases. CDR3 size: 13 residues. The trim removed 6 bases at V and 3 bases at J, leaving 4 bases unmatched. CDR1 MDHEN and CDR2 SYDVKM come from the germline V gene.

This clone appeared a few times. The rearrangement uses TRBV7-2 and TRBJ1-3; D possibly corresponds to TRBD1 (6 bases). Per germline, CDR1 SGHTA and CDR2 FQGNSA. Trimming stripped 3 bases from V and 0 bases from J, with 9 bases between. CDR3 length: 15 residues. Written as DNA, the CDR3 is TGTGCCAGCAGCTTTGGGGGGCTCTCTGGAAACACCATATATTTT. This sequence encodes CASSFGGLSGNTIYF.

The rearrangement links TRBV4-2 to TRBJ2-1; D is undetermined. The germline gives CDR1 LGHNA, CDR2 YNFKEQ. V lost 4 bases and J 9 bases, leaving 16 bases between the germline ends. The CDR3 is 14 residues long. Here the CDR3 reads CASSPSVRVFEQFF. In DNA, the CDR3 is TGTGCCAGCAGCCCTTCAGTAAGGGTATTTGAGCAGTTCTTC.

This rearrangement joins TRBV7-9 to TRBJ2-3, with D unclear. The CDR3 sequence is 15 residues long. The V end lost 8 bases, the J end lost 1 base, and 16 bases lay between the germline ends. Germline V CDR1 and CDR2: SEHNR, FQNEAQ (reference sequence). CDR3 DNA: TGTGCCAGCCTCTGGCGCGACCTCGGCACAGATACGCAGTATTTT. It specifies CASLWRDLGTDTQYF.

This chain uses TRBV6-4 with TRBJ2-1; D is perhaps TRBD1 (6 bases). CDR1 and CDR2 (germline): MRHNA, SNTAGT. Trimming pared 0 bases from V and 12 bases from J, leaving 15 bases between. CDR3 length: 14 amino acids. As DNA, the CDR3 is TGTGCCAGCAGTGACTCCTGGGAAAGCAGGGGGCAGTTCTTC. Protein product: CASSDSWESRGQFF.

The chain combines TRBV27 with TRBJ2-7, with D tentatively TRBD1 or TRBD2 (5 bases each). The germline CDR1 and CDR2 sequences are MNHEY and SMNVEV (reference sequence). The length of the CDR3 is 16 residues. V lost 0 bases to trimming and J lost 4 bases, with 16 bases between them. For the CDR3, the DNA is TGTGCCAGCAGTTTATCGACCCCCGGGGCGGCTTACGAGCAGTACTTC. The encoded protein is CASSLSTPGAAYEQYF.

The rearrangement uses TRBV28 and TRBJ2-7, with 9 positions matching TRBD2. The trim removed 8 bases at V and 2 bases at J, leaving 4 bases unmatched. This CDR3 is built from 13 residues. The V gene's germline CDR1 is MDHEN and CDR2 SYDVKM. CDR3 bases: TGTGCCAGCCTTAGCGGGGGAACCTACGAGCAGTACTTC. This encodes CASLSGGTYEQYF.

The rearrangement uses TRBV7-2 and TRBJ2-1, with TRBD2 identical over 8 bases. Germline CDR1 is SGHTA and CDR2 is FQGNSA. The trim removed 3 bases at V and 7 bases at J, leaving 5 bases unmatched. CDR3 length equals 14 residues. The CDR3 DNA reads as TGTGCCAGCAGCTTTGTAGCGGGACGGAATGAGCAGTTCTTC. Its protein is CASSFVAGRNEQFF.

The rearrangement uses TRBV5-4 and TRBJ1-5; D ambiguous. CDR1 and CDR2 from the germline V gene are SGHNT and YYREEE (reference sequence). There are 14 residues in the CDR3. Between the trimmed V and J ends, which lost 0 bases and 7 bases, there was a span of 11 bases. The CDR3: CASSLAGRAQPQHF. The CDR3 DNA is TGTGCCAGCAGCTTGGCCGGGCGGGCGCAGCCCCAGCATTTT.

This clone was seen a few times. The V gene is TRBV6-6, the J gene TRBJ1-5, with D unresolved. The V and J ends lost 2 bases and 4 bases respectively, with 6 bases between them. CDR1 and CDR2 (germline): MNHNY, SVGAGI (reference sequence). The CDR3 contains 13 residues. The CDR3 bases are TGTGCCAGCAGTTACAATGGAAATCAGCCCCAGCATTTT. Translating it yields CASSYNGNQPQHF.

A few counts support this clone. The rearrangement joins TRBV10-3 to TRBJ1-1; maybe TRBD1 (5 bases). Germline CDR1 ENHRY, CDR2 SYGVKD. Trimming left V 3 bases short and J 6 bases short, with 20 bases between. The CDR3 contains 16 residues. The CDR3 region has the DNA TGTGCCATCAGTGACACGGGGGGTGCCCGTAAGGCTGAAGCTTTCTTT. It translates to CAISDTGGARKAEAFF.

This clone has a count of ten or more. This chain connects TRBV4-3 to TRBJ2-3; a weak D match, TRBD2 (5 bases). The V end lost 0 bases, the J end lost 10 bases, and 8 bases lay between the germline ends. This CDR3 is built from 12 residues. From germline, CDR1 is LGHNA and CDR2 YSLEER. The CDR3 DNA sequence: TGCGCCAGCAGCCAAGATCGGGGTCCGCAGTATTTT. This sequence encodes CASSQDRGPQYF.

In this sample, this clone turned up a few times. This sequence joins TRBV2 and TRBJ2-4; TRBD1 matches 9 bases. Germline V lookup: CDR1 SNHLY, CDR2 FYNNEI. This CDR3 is 18 amino acids long. Germline trimming cut 6 bases from V and 1 base from J; bases unmatched to any gene: 13. The CDR3: CASRGRYGTGLAKNIQYF. The CDR3 DNA reads as TGTGCCAGCAGGGGCAGATATGGGACAGGGCTGGCCAAAAACATTCAGTACTTC. The full variable domain, in which reference TRBV2 and TRBJ2-4 provide the parts outside the CDR3, is EPEVTQTPSHQVTQMGQEVILRCVPISNHLYFYWYRQILGQKVEFLVSFYNNEISEKSEIFDDQFSVERPDGSNFTLKIRSTKLEDSAMYFCASRGRYGTGLAKNIQYFGAGTRLSVL.

The genes are TRBV6-5 and TRBJ2-1, with a tentative D call TRBD1 (6 bases). Trimming left V 8 bases short and J 6 bases short, with 14 bases between. CDR1 is MNHEY and CDR2 is SVGAGI in the germline V gene. The CDR3 is made up of 13 amino acids. The CDR3 reads CASRPQGLNEQFF. The CDR3 bases are TGTGCCAGCCGTCCTCAGGGGCTCAATGAGCAGTTCTTC.

The V and J genes are TRBV2 and TRBJ2-4, with 8 nucleotides matching TRBD2. Trimming at V came to 9 bases and at J to 6 bases, leaving 13 bases not matched to a gene. There are 15 residues in the CDR3. CDR1 and CDR2 from the germline V gene are SNHLY and FYNNEI. Written as DNA, the CDR3 is TGTGCCAGTCAGGGATGGACTAGCTTCTCAAACATTCAGTACTTC. This codes for CASQGWTSFSNIQYF.

The gene calls are TRBV2 and TRBJ2-5; possible D gene TRBD1, 6 bases. This CDR3 is 13 amino acids long. CDR1 and CDR2 (germline): SNHLY, FYNNEI. V was trimmed by 5 bases and J by 2 bases, leaving 9 bases between them. The CDR3 sequence: CASSRDTQETQYF. The CDR3 DNA follows: TGTGCCAGCAGTAGGGACACTCAAGAGACCCAGTACTTC.

This clone was found many times. V is TRBV18 and J is TRBJ2-1; 11 positions match TRBD2. The CDR3 sequence is 16 residues long. Germline V gene data show CDR1 as KGHSH and CDR2 as LQKENI. V lost 2 bases to trimming and J lost 6 bases; unmatched junction nucleotides: 6. In DNA, the CDR3 is TGTGCCAGCTCACCATCGAGACTAGCGGGAACCAATGAGCAGTTCTTC. Translated, it gives CASSPSRLAGTNEQFF. Full variable domain (outside the CDR3, taken from reference TRBV18 and TRBJ2-1): NAGVMQNPRHLVRRRGQEARLRCSPMKGHSHVYWYRQLPEEGLKFMVYLQKENIIDESGMPKERFSAEFPKEGPSILRIQQVVRGDSAAYFCASSPSRLAGTNEQFFGPGTRLTVL.

V gene TRBV27 combines with J gene TRBJ1-1; possibly TRBD1 for D (6 bases). The CDR3 sequence is 15 residues long. V dropped 5 bases and J dropped 1 base, with 14 bases sitting between them. From germline, CDR1 is MNHEY and CDR2 SMNVEV (reference sequence). The CDR3 is CASSPQGMGNTEAFF. The CDR3 DNA reads as TGTGCCAGCAGTCCCCAGGGGATGGGGAACACTGAAGCTTTCTTT.

This clone was picked up a small number of times. CDR3 in DNA: TGTGCCAGCAGCTTATTAAGGACATTAGCGGGAACGTCTAGGCACGGGGCCAACGTCCTGACTTTC. The encoded protein is CASSLLRTLAGTSRHGANVLTF. The genes are TRBV7-8 and TRBJ2-6; 8 bases map to TRBD2. The CDR3 has 22 amino acids. J lost 4 bases, V lost 2 bases, and 22 bases had no gene match. Germline V gene data show CDR1 as SGHVS and CDR2 as FQNEAQ.

The sample holds a few counts of this clone. The J gene is TRBJ2-7, the V gene TRBV5-6, with D possibly matching TRBD1 (5 bases). CDR3 length: 14 amino acids. CDR1 and CDR2 from the germline V gene are SGHDT and YYEEEE. V gave up 1 base and J gave up 3 bases, with 11 bases separating them. CDR3 sequence: CASSLSRTSYEQYF. The DNA of the CDR3 is TGTGCCAGCAGCTTGTCTAGGACAAGCTACGAGCAGTACTTC.

This clone turned up a few times. A much larger clone sits a single nucleotide away, making a read error possible. Distinct nucleotide sequences in the sample also encode this CDR3. V is TRBV10-3 and J is TRBJ1-2, with a possible D match to TRBD1 (5 bases). CDR1 is ENHRY and CDR2 is SYGVKD in the germline V gene. CDR3 length: 14 residues. The V gene lost 4 bases and the J gene lost 2 bases, with 11 bases spanning the gap. CDR3 coding DNA: TGTGCCATCAGTGCCGGGGGTGGAAACTATGGCTACACCTTC. Translated, it gives CAISAGGGNYGYTF.

This chain links TRBV6-5 with TRBJ1-1; possibly TRBD1 for D (6 bases). Germline-derived CDR1 and CDR2 are MNHEY and SVGAGI. The CDR3 length is 14 residues. Trimming took 7 bases from V and 0 from J, leaving 12 bases between them. CDR3 region: CASTRGAVNTEAFF. The DNA of the CDR3 is TGTGCCAGCACTAGGGGGGCCGTGAACACTGAAGCTTTCTTT.

This clone was seen a few times. The chain carries TRBV4-2 and TRBJ2-2; D unclear. V lost 0 bases and J lost 8, with 7 bases in between. Looked up from germline, CDR1 is LGHNA and CDR2 is YNFKEQ. The CDR3 contains 13 residues. CDR3 nucleotide sequence: TGTGCCAGCAGCCAAGATCGGTTGGGGGAGCTGTTTTTT. Translating gives CASSQDRLGELFF.

In this sample, this clone turned up a few times. Other DNA sequences in the sample encode the same CDR3. The V and J genes are TRBV7-2 and TRBJ2-5, with TRBD2 identical over 9 bases. The trim removed 6 bases at V and 4 bases at J, leaving 6 bases unmatched. The length of the CDR3 is 14 residues. Germline CDR1 reads SGHTA; CDR2 reads FQGNSA. The CDR3 DNA follows: TGTGCCAGCAGTTCTAGCGGGATACGAGAGACCCAGTACTTC. Protein sequence: CASSSSGIRETQYF.

This clone was seen a few times. The chain employs TRBV7-9 and TRBJ2-1, with 11 bases aligning to TRBD2. The CDR3 runs 16 residues. Germline assignment: CDR1 SEHNR and CDR2 FQNEAQ (reference sequence). Trimming removed 2 bases from V and 5 bases from J; junction bases left unmatched: 5. CDR3 in DNA: TGTGCCAGCAGCTTAAGACTAGCGGGGACCCACAATGAGCAGTTCTTC. Protein sequence: CASSLRLAGTHNEQFF.